Following are 14 T cell receptor beta chains from one sample sequenced in a study of Ad26.COV2.S vaccination and SARS-CoV-2 variants listed by TCRdb under 2021. Library preparation employed the immunoSEQ multiplex PCR assay. The clones in this table, taken by TCRdb from immuneACCESS, are in-frame only. Not every clone is retained; where verified, under half of the shortfall comes from an unresolved V gene, and the cause of the rest is unknown. The sample table shows 440,000 or so clones, and roughly 90% are seen once. Approximately 1.7% of the sample comes from the top ten. The treatment or condition label, as the study defines it: around 19 received Ad26.COV2.S at low or high dose, single or two shots; roughly 5 received placebo; per-sample allocation not given. Repertoires of vaccine and placebo recipients were sequenced from samples taken on day 63 after the first injection. The sample was peripheral blood, taken in a trial of Ad26.COV2.S vaccine versus placebo. The source of these receptors is a person aged 18 to 65 who received the Ad26.COV2.S COVID-19 vaccine or a placebo.

The genes are TRBV11-3 and TRBJ2-3, with a possible D match to TRBD1 (5 bases). Germline values: CDR1 SGHNT, CDR2 YENEEA. Trimming took 1 base from V and 4 from J, leaving 12 bases between them. This CDR3 contains 15 residues. As DNA, the CDR3 is TGTGCCAGCAGCTTAGGGGGCGGATGGGCAGATACGCAGTATTTT. This gives the protein CASSLGGGWADTQYF.

This clone was found a few times. V usage is TRBV7-2 and J usage is TRBJ1-4; D is unclear. Deletions cut 3 bases from V and 3 bases from J, with 8 bases between. CDR3 length: 14 residues. From germline, CDR1 is SGHTA and CDR2 FQGNSA. The CDR3 loop reads CASSFAGPNEKLFF. The CDR3 nucleotides read TGTGCCAGCAGCTTCGCAGGACCTAATGAAAAACTGTTTTTT.

The chain employs TRBV5-1 and TRBJ2-3, with TRBD2 as a possible D gene (7 bases). The CDR3 has 15 amino acids. Germline CDR1 reads SGHRS; CDR2 reads YFSETQ. V dropped 0 bases and J dropped 4 bases, with 12 bases sitting between them. CDR3 residues: CASSLAGGQSDTQYF. The DNA for the CDR3 is TGCGCCAGCAGCTTGGCGGGGGGACAATCAGATACGCAGTATTTT.

The J gene is TRBJ2-5, the V gene TRBV5-4; 7 nucleotides line up with TRBD2. The CDR3 is made up of 13 amino acids. Germline V gives CDR1 SGHNT, CDR2 YYREEE (reference sequence). The ends lost 4 bases at V and 5 bases at J; junction bases unmatched: 5. The CDR3 reads CASSPIGGETQYF. The DNA for the CDR3 is TGTGCCAGCAGCCCCATCGGGGGGGAGACCCAGTACTTC.

J is TRBJ1-2 and V is TRBV21-1. TRBV21-1 counts as a pseudogene. The CDR3 runs to 21 residues. CDR3 protein: CASTARGARWGPKVPDYGYTF. CDR3 in DNA: TGTGCCAGCACCGCCCGGGGGGCCCGGTGGGGGCCCAAAGTTCCCGACTATGGCTACACCTTC.

This chain links TRBV7-9 with TRBJ1-4; no clear D gene. V was clipped by 5 bases and J by 7 bases, with 14 bases between them. The CDR3 consists of 14 residues. The germline V gene encodes CDR1 SEHNR and CDR2 FQNEAQ (reference sequence). The CDR3 sequence: CASSADAHGEKLFF. The CDR3 coding sequence is TGTGCCAGCAGCGCCGACGCCCACGGTGAAAAACTGTTTTTT.

The J gene is TRBJ2-5, the V gene TRBV11-2; no reliable D call. V was pared by 4 bases and J by 0 bases, with 9 bases between. The germline V gene encodes CDR1 SGHAT and CDR2 FQNNGV. The CDR3 extends over 14 amino acids. CDR3 coding DNA: TGTGCCAGCAGCTCACCCTTTTACCAAGAGACCCAGTACTTC. Protein product: CASSSPFYQETQYF.

V gene TRBV30 combines with J gene TRBJ1-2; TRBD1 is a possible D gene (6 bases). CDR1 and CDR2 from the germline V gene are GTSNPN and SVGIG (reference sequence). There are 12 residues in the CDR3. Trimming pared 1 base from V and 7 bases from J, leaving 10 bases between. Here the CDR3 reads CAWSATGSGYTF. DNA of the CDR3: TGTGCCTGGAGTGCTACAGGGTCTGGCTACACCTTC.

This clone was seen once. V usage is TRBV4-1 and J usage is TRBJ2-2, with D unclear. CDR1 and CDR2 (germline): MGHRA, YSYEKL. V was clipped by 1 base and J by 1 base, with 13 bases between them. The CDR3 totals 17 residues. This chain's CDR3 is CASSQASAGLNTGELFF. In DNA form, the CDR3 reads TGCGCCAGCAGCCAAGCTTCGGCAGGATTGAACACCGGGGAGCTGTTTTTT.

The chain employs TRBV5-1 and TRBJ1-2; D is ambiguous. There are 14 residues in the CDR3. The germline V and J ends were trimmed by 3 bases and 2 bases, with 11 bases remaining between them. Germline V gene sequence: CDR1 SGHRS, CDR2 YFSETQ. CDR3 nucleotide sequence: TGCGCCAGCAGCTACGATATACAGAACTATGGCTACACCTTC. It yields the protein CASSYDIQNYGYTF.

This chain connects TRBV3-1 (or the pseudogene TRBV3-2) to TRBJ2-4, with D perhaps given as TRBD1 or TRBD2 (5 bases each). CDR1 is LGHDT, CDR2 YNNKEL, per germline (reference sequence). The CDR3 is 14 amino acids. Trimming shortened V by 3 bases and J by 7 bases, and 13 bases separated the two germline ends. CDR3 nucleotides: TGTGCCAGCAGCCAGGGAGACAGTGGCAACATTCAGTACTTC. Protein product: CASSQGDSGNIQYF.

The chain is built from TRBV5-5 and TRBJ1-2; no clear D gene. Per germline, CDR1 SGHKS and CDR2 YYEKEE (reference sequence). CDR3 size: 14 residues. V was cut by 2 bases and J by 4 bases, with 12 bases left in between. Here the CDR3 reads CASSFMKGFYGYTF. CDR3 DNA sequence: TGTGCCAGCAGCTTTATGAAGGGCTTCTATGGCTACACCTTC.

The rearrangement links TRBV6-2 or TRBV6-3 to TRBJ2-7; the D gene could be TRBD1 or TRBD2 (5 bases each). The CDR3 runs 14 residues. Deletions cut 5 bases from V and 2 bases from J, with 13 bases between. Looked up from germline, CDR1 is MNHEY and CDR2 is SVGEGT. This chain's CDR3 is CASSTPGDPYEQYF. In DNA form, the CDR3 reads TGTGCCAGCAGTACCCCCGGGGACCCCTACGAGCAGTACTTC.

This chain joins TRBV6-1 and TRBJ2-7, with D possibly TRBD1 on 5 matching bases. Trimming removed 6 bases from V and 2 bases from J, with 11 bases in between. This CDR3 comprises 13 residues. From germline, CDR1 is MNHNS and CDR2 SASEGT. Here the CDR3 reads CASSPQETYEQYF. The CDR3 bases are TGTGCCAGCAGCCCACAGGAGACCTACGAGCAGTACTTC.